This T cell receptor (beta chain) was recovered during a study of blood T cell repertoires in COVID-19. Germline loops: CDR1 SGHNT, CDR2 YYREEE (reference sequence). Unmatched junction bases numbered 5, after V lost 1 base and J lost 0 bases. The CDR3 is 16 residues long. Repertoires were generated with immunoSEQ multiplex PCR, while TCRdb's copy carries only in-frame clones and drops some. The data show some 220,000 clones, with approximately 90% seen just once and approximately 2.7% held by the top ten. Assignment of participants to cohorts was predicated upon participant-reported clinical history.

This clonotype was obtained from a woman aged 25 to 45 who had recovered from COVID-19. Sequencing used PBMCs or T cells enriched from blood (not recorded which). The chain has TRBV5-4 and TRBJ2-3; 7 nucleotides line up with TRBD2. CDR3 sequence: CASSLWRGRSTDTQYF. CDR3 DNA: TGTGCCAGCAGCTTGTGGCGGGGGAGAAGCACAGATACGCAGTATTTT.